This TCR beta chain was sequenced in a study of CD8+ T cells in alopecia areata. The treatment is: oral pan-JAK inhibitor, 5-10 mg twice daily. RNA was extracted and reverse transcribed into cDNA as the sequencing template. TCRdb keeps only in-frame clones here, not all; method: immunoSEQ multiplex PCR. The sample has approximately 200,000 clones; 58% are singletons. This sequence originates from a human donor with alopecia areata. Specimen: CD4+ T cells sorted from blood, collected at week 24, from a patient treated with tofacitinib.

The CDR3 region has the DNA TGCGCCAGCAGCCAAGAAAGGAACTATGGCTACACCTTC. It is translated as CASSQERNYGYTF. The V call is TRBV4-1, the J call TRBJ1-2; D gene unclear. The CDR3 totals 13 residues. Germline-derived CDR1 and CDR2 are MGHRA and YSYEKL. The V and J ends lost 0 bases and 2 bases respectively, with 4 bases between them.